The 20 T cell receptor beta chains below come from one sample, sequenced in a study of blood T cell repertoires in COVID-19. Measured with immunoSEQ multiplex PCR; TCRdb has only the in-frame clones, and not every one. The table has about 190,000 clones, less than 85% seen once; the top ten hold roughly 3.2%. The sample taken for sequencing was PBMCs or T cells enriched from blood (not recorded which). These receptors were collected from a woman aged 25 to 39 who had recovered from COVID-19.

Worth noting for this clone: No conserved phenylalanine or tryptophan is present at the end of the CDR3, so a read error is the likely explanation. It is unclear where the CDR3 begins or ends on the DNA, so no DNA is shown, and the CDR3 is as TCRdb lists it. V usage is TRBV19 and J usage is TRBJ2-7; the listed D gene, TRBD2, was not tested against the DNA. Per the germline V gene, CDR1 is LNHDA and CDR2 is SQIVND (reference sequence). From its first to its last residue, the CDR3 has 16 amino acids. CDR3 sequence: CASSLYPRGGPLFSAA.

Here the CDR3 DNA reads TGTGCCAGCAGCCTCGACAGGGGTTCAGATACGCAGTATTTT. Its protein product is CASSLDRGSDTQYF. This chain uses TRBV7-2 with TRBJ2-3, with TRBD1 matching over 8 bases. This CDR3 is 14 amino acids long. V lost 5 bases to trimming and J lost 4 bases; unmatched junction nucleotides: 5. CDR1 and CDR2 (germline): SGHTA, FQGNSA. The entire variable domain, with the rest obtained from reference TRBV7-2 and TRBJ2-3, is as follows: GAGVSQSPSNKVTEKGKDVELRCDPISGHTALYWYRQSLGQGLEFLIYFQGNSAPDKSGLPSDRFSAERTGGSVSTLTIQRTQQEDSAVYLCASSLDRGSDTQYFGPGTRLTVL.

This chain links TRBV5-1 with TRBJ2-7; 10 positions agree with TRBD1. Germline lookup yields CDR1 SGHRS and CDR2 YFSETQ. The CDR3 loop spans 16 amino acids. V was clipped by 0 bases and J by 3 bases; unmatched bases: 6. CDR3 residues: CASSLGTGTGVYEQYF. CDR3 in DNA: TGCGCCAGCAGCTTGGGGACCGGGACAGGGGTCTACGAGCAGTACTTC.

The CDR3 DNA follows: TGTGCCAGCACACGACAGGGGGCGCAAGAGCAGTACGTC. As protein: CASTRQGAQEQYV. The rearrangement links TRBV28 to TRBJ2-7; TRBD1 aligns across 10 bases. Trimming removed 7 bases from V and 7 bases from J; junction bases left unmatched: 7. Germline assignment: CDR1 MDHEN and CDR2 SYDVKM. The CDR3 totals 13 residues.

This CDR3 reads CASSVGSRSTGELFF. Here the CDR3 DNA reads TGTGCCAGCAGCGTAGGTTCTAGATCCACCGGGGAGCTGTTTTTT. V usage is TRBV9 and J usage is TRBJ2-2; D not certain. Germline assignment: CDR1 SGDLS and CDR2 YYNGEE. This CDR3 is built from 15 residues. Trimming removed 0 bases from V and 4 bases from J, with 10 bases in between. The entire variable domain, with the rest obtained from reference TRBV9 and TRBJ2-2, is as follows: DSGVTQTPKHLITATGQRVTLRCSPRSGDLSVYWYQQSLDQGLQFLIQYYNGEERAKGNILERFSAQQFPDLHSELNLSSLELGDSALYFCASSVGSRSTGELFFGEGSRLTVL.

The chain employs TRBV5-1 and TRBJ1-1, with 7 positions matching TRBD1. Trimming at V came to 6 bases and at J to 1 base, leaving 3 bases not matched to a gene. CDR1 SGHRS and CDR2 YFSETQ come from the germline V gene. CDR3 size: 13 residues. The CDR3 DNA follows: TGCGCCAGCACGGGACAGCCGAACACTGAAGCTTTCTTT. Protein product: CASTGQPNTEAFF.

The chain couples TRBV27 to TRBJ2-1; 7 nucleotides match TRBD1. V was pared by 5 bases and J by 2 bases, with 6 bases of the junction left unmatched. The CDR3 consists of 15 residues. Looked up from germline, CDR1 is MNHEY and CDR2 is SMNVEV (reference sequence). CDR3 coding DNA: TGTGCCAGCAGTACAACAGGGGTCCCCTACAATGAGCAGTTCTTC. This translates into CASSTTGVPYNEQFF.

This chain uses TRBV6-6 with TRBJ2-7; D unresolved. Trimming pared 0 bases from V and 0 bases from J, leaving 9 bases between. The CDR3 runs to 15 residues. Germline CDR1 is MNHNY and CDR2 is SVGAGI (reference sequence). CDR3 nucleotides: TGTGCCAGCAGTTACTCGGCAGGTGCCTCCTACGAGCAGTACTTC. Translation gives CASSYSAGASYEQYF.

The rearrangement uses TRBV4-1 and TRBJ1-4, with 10 bases fitting TRBD1. V lost 3 bases, J lost 4 bases, and 2 bases stayed unmatched. Per germline, CDR1 MGHRA and CDR2 YSYEKL. The CDR3 spans 15 residues. The CDR3 coding sequence is TGCGCCAGCAGCCAGGACAGGGGGATTAATGAAAAACTGTTTTTT. Protein product: CASSQDRGINEKLFF.

The chain carries TRBV5-8 and TRBJ2-7; possibly TRBD1 for D (7 bases). Trimming took 5 bases from V and 6 from J, leaving 15 bases between them. In germline, CDR1 is SGHTS, CDR2 YDEGEE. The CDR3 length is 13 residues. CDR3 sequence reads: CASSFNRGGEQYV. The CDR3 DNA follows: TGTGCCAGCAGTTTCAACAGGGGAGGCGAGCAGTACGTC.

The V call is TRBV15, the J call TRBJ2-7; possibly TRBD1 for D (5 bases). Germline-derived CDR1 and CDR2 are LNHNV and YYDKDF (reference sequence). CDR3 length equals 13 residues. V was shortened by 4 bases and J by 3 bases, with 10 bases between the two germline ends. CDR3 in amino acids: CATSTDSLYEQYF. CDR3 bases: TGTGCCACCAGCACCGACAGCCTCTACGAGCAGTACTTC.

V is TRBV27 and J is TRBJ1-5, with 7 bases lining up with TRBD1. With V trimmed by 5 bases and J by 1 base, 5 bases remained unmatched. The CDR3 is 15 amino acids. Germline V CDR1 and CDR2: MNHEY, SMNVEV (reference sequence). The CDR3 nucleotides read TGTGCCAGCAGTGAGTGGGACAGCAGCAATCAGCCCCAGCATTTT. It codes for CASSEWDSSNQPQHF.

The chain uses TRBV30 and TRBJ2-3, with 10 bases aligning to TRBD2. V shed 1 base, J shed 0 bases, and the junction held 4 bases outside the gene matches. Germline-derived CDR1 and CDR2 are GTSNPN and SVGIG (reference sequence). CDR3 length: 16 residues. The chain's CDR3 is CAWSAKTSGSTDTQYF. In DNA, the CDR3 is TGTGCCTGGAGTGCCAAGACTAGCGGGAGCACAGATACGCAGTATTTT.

CDR3: CASVDDFPYEQYF. In DNA, the CDR3 is TGTGCCAGCGTCGACGACTTCCCCTACGAGCAGTACTTC. This chain connects TRBV28 to TRBJ2-7; D gene uncertain. The CDR3 extends over 13 amino acids. The V end lost 8 bases, the J end lost 2 bases, and 13 bases lay between the germline ends. The germline CDR1 and CDR2 sequences are MDHEN and SYDVKM.

The V call is TRBV27, the J call TRBJ2-1, with D possibly matching TRBD1 (6 bases). The germline V gene encodes CDR1 MNHEY and CDR2 SMNVEV (reference sequence). The CDR3 covers 14 residues. Trimming cost V 4 bases and J 4 bases, with 11 bases left between them. The CDR3: CASSSGQLYNEQFF. Written as DNA, the CDR3 is TGTGCCAGCAGTTCCGGACAGCTTTACAATGAGCAGTTCTTC.

V and J are TRBV6-5 and TRBJ1-2; D remains ambiguous. V gave up 1 base and J gave up 8 bases, with 11 bases separating them. This CDR3 region has 13 residues. Germline CDR1 is MNHEY and CDR2 is SVGAGI. CDR3 protein: CASSYLGGSGYTF. The CDR3 coding sequence is TGTGCCAGCAGTTACTTAGGAGGGAGCGGCTACACCTTC.

The chain combines TRBV28 with TRBJ1-5; D remains ambiguous. This CDR3 has 15 residues. CDR1 MDHEN and CDR2 SYDVKM come from the germline V gene. Trimming pared 1 base from V and 0 bases from J, leaving 7 bases between. The DNA for the CDR3 is TGTGCCAGCAGTTTATCACAGTATAGCAATCAGCCCCAGCATTTT. It codes for CASSLSQYSNQPQHF.

This clone was counted between two and nine times. The CDR3 DNA follows: TGCGCCAGCGGCCTTCTTGAGGGGGAGTACACCGGGGAGCTGTTTTTT. Its protein is CASGLLEGEYTGELFF. The J gene is TRBJ2-2, the V gene TRBV10-1, with D perhaps matching TRBD1 (6 bases). Trimming removed 8 bases at V and 3 bases at J, with 19 bases between. CDR1 is WNHNN, CDR2 SYGVQD, per germline (reference sequence). The CDR3 has 16 amino acids.

V gene TRBV28 combines with J gene TRBJ1-1; 7 bases are shared with TRBD1. The CDR3 has 15 residues. In germline, CDR1 is MDHEN, CDR2 SYDVKM. Trimming removed 4 bases from V and 3 bases from J; junction bases left unmatched: 8. The CDR3 DNA is TGTGCCAGCAGTTGGACGGGACAGCTGGACACTGAAGCTTTCTTT. Translating gives CASSWTGQLDTEAFF.

The chain couples TRBV12-5 to TRBJ1-1, with D hard to call. The CDR3 sequence is 14 residues long. Trimming left V 3 bases short and J 4 bases short, with 12 bases between. Germline V gene lookup returns CDR1 LGHNT and CDR2 FRNRAP. CDR3 region: CASGFNLGGTEAFF. DNA for the CDR3: TGTGCTAGTGGTTTCAATCTGGGAGGCACTGAAGCTTTCTTT.